The 2 T cell receptor beta chains given below trace back to one sample, sequenced in a study of CD8 T cells in Susac syndrome. The RNA input was about 0.45 to 1 ug, and it was reverse transcribed with random hexamers. Using its own MiXCR run on the immunoSEQ multiplex PCR reads, TCRdb lists one record per CDR3 protein. The data show roughly 200,000 distinct CDR3 sequences, with 85% to 95% seen just once and approximately 0.094% held by the top ten. The sequencing sample was made of CD4+ T cells from PBMCs. The receptors derive from a human donor in good health.

This sequence joins TRBV24-1 and TRBJ1-2, with a tentative D call TRBD1 (5 bases). Germline CDR1 KGHDR, CDR2 SFDVKD. V was clipped by 4 bases and J by 4 bases, with 21 bases between them. The CDR3 totals 17 residues. The chain's CDR3 is CATSESLTRDGGYGYTF. In DNA, the CDR3 is TGTGCCACCAGTGAGTCCCTTACTCGGGACGGGGGCTATGGCTACACCTTC.

This chain uses TRBV20-1 with TRBJ1-5, with 8 bases identical to TRBD1. Trimming took 2 bases from V and 5 from J; bases not matched to a gene: 8. There are 15 residues in the CDR3. Germline loops: CDR1 DFQATT, CDR2 SNEGSKA (reference sequence). The CDR3 loop is CSARTMTGAYQPQHF. DNA of the CDR3: TGCAGTGCTAGAACAATGACAGGGGCGTATCAGCCCCAGCATTTT.